The 22 T cell receptor beta chains given below trace back to one sample, sequenced in a study of T cell repertoires in cytomegalovirus infection. For these receptors, no antigen is known. Each CDR3 protein gets one entry after TCRdb re-called the reads with MiXCR. This sample has 80,000 to 95,000 distinct CDR3 sequences, with about 29% found just once. This specimen consisted of CD8+ T cells from cultured PBMCs, obtained from culture after CMV antigen stimulation. These receptors originate from a human donor in good health (CMV status not recorded). Some clones in this sample may be carry-over from other donors' samples.

As concerns this clonotype: An end of the junction does not agree with germline; a read error may underlie this. The V gene is TRBV6-1, the J gene TRBJ2-7; D possibly uses TRBD1 or TRBD2 (5 bases each). The germline CDR1 and CDR2 sequences are MNHNS and SASEGT. The CDR3 covers 15 residues. The CDR3 here is CASSERDGSFYEHYF. CDR3 sequence (DNA): TGTGCCAGCAGTGAAAGGGACGGTAGTTTCTACGAGCACTACTTC.

The V call is TRBV12-3 or TRBV12-4, the J call TRBJ2-2, with unresolved D. Between the trimmed V and J ends, which lost 6 bases and 5 bases, there was a span of 7 bases. CDR3 length equals 12 residues. CDR3 in DNA: TGTGCCAGCAGCATGTGGACCGGGGAGCTGTTTTTT. Residues: CASSMWTGELFF.

Remarks on this clonotype: At one end, the junction sequence differs from germline, possibly due to a read error. CDR3 nucleotides: TGTACCAGCGGAGGACAGGGGGAAGAGACCCAGTACTTC. As protein: CTSGGQGEETQYF. The chain joins TRBV2 to TRBJ2-5; 10 bases are shared with TRBD1. Germline loops: CDR1 SNHLY, CDR2 FYNNEI. The CDR3 has 13 amino acids.

This clonotype was counted between two and nine times. The CDR3 spells CASSQEEGRTDTQYF. CDR3 coding DNA: TGCGCCAGCAGCCAAGAGGAGGGCCGCACAGATACGCAGTATTTT. The V gene is TRBV4-1, the J gene TRBJ2-3; TRBD2 is a possible D gene (6 bases). The V end was cut by 0 bases, the J end by 1 base, with 8 bases between. In germline, CDR1 is MGHRA, CDR2 YSYEKL. This CDR3 has 15 residues.

This clonotype was counted between two and nine times. The chain carries TRBV7-8 and TRBJ1-3, with D unresolved. Trimming shortened V by 5 bases and J by 4 bases, and 18 bases separated the two germline ends. The CDR3 loop spans 16 amino acids. Germline assignment: CDR1 SGHVS and CDR2 FQNEAQ. This CDR3 reads CASSPTWRPLGNTIYF. In DNA, the CDR3 is TGTGCCAGCAGCCCCACCTGGCGGCCATTGGGAAACACCATATATTTT.

V gene TRBV24-1 combines with J gene TRBJ2-2, with a possible D match to TRBD1 (5 bases). V lost 4 bases and J 8 bases, leaving 13 bases between the germline ends. Germline CDR1 KGHDR, CDR2 SFDVKD. The CDR3 has 14 amino acids. The CDR3: CATSDWTLGGELFF. DNA for the CDR3: TGTGCCACCAGTGACTGGACATTGGGTGGGGAGCTGTTTTTT.

In its sample, this clonotype was seen a few times. CDR3 DNA: TGTGCCAGCGGGAGAGACATCCTGAACACTGAAGCTTTCTTT. It translates to CASGRDILNTEAFF. J is TRBJ1-1 and V is TRBV7-8; D unclear. Germline lookup yields CDR1 SGHVS and CDR2 FQNEAQ. V shed 8 bases and J shed 0 bases, with 13 bases lying between them. This CDR3 comprises 14 residues.

The rearrangement uses TRBV2 and TRBJ2-5; D might be TRBD2 (6 bases). Germline V gene data show CDR1 as SNHLY and CDR2 as FYNNEI. The V and J ends lost 8 bases and 0 bases respectively, with 7 bases between them. CDR3 length: 12 residues. The CDR3 nucleotides read TGTGCCAGCGGGGGGTACCAAGAGACCCAGTACTTC. Its translation is CASGGYQETQYF.

V gene TRBV20-1 combines with J gene TRBJ1-3; D gene ambiguous. The V and J ends lost 0 bases and 0 bases respectively, with 9 bases between them. Germline CDR1 is DFQATT and CDR2 is SNEGSKA (reference sequence). The CDR3 totals 15 residues. The chain's CDR3 is CSARDPILSGNTIYF. CDR3 nucleotide sequence: TGCAGTGCTAGAGATCCCATTCTCTCTGGAAACACCATATATTTT.

V usage is TRBV20-1 and J usage is TRBJ2-1; D remains unclear. CDR3 size: 12 residues. V was cut by 3 bases and J by 10 bases, with 13 bases left in between. Germline V CDR1 and CDR2: DFQATT, SNEGSKA (reference sequence). CDR3 residues: CSARRSLLEQFF. Here the CDR3 DNA reads TGCAGTGCTAGGAGGTCCCTGCTGGAGCAGTTCTTC.

Ten or more counts support this clonotype. This rearrangement joins TRBV7-2 to TRBJ2-3; TRBD2 agrees at 8 bases. Trimming took 4 bases from V and 6 from J; bases not matched to a gene: 9. The germline V gene has CDR1 SGHTA and CDR2 FQGNSA. This CDR3 is 15 amino acids long. CDR3 region: CASSYSREGWDTQYF. In DNA, the CDR3 is TGTGCCAGCAGCTACTCACGGGAGGGTTGGGATACGCAGTATTTT.

This chain links TRBV29-1 with TRBJ1-3; D unresolved. V was shortened by 5 bases and J by 6 bases, with 14 bases between the two germline ends. Germline-derived CDR1 and CDR2 are SQVTM and ANQGSEA. The CDR3 has 13 residues. Written as DNA, the CDR3 is TGCAGCGTTCGTATACTCGAGGAAAACACCATATATTTT. Its translation: CSVRILEENTIYF.

The chain has TRBV2 and TRBJ2-1, with TRBD2 identical over 7 bases. V lost 0 bases to trimming and J lost 10 bases; unmatched junction nucleotides: 3. CDR1 and CDR2 from the germline V gene are SNHLY and FYNNEI. This CDR3 contains 13 residues. The CDR3 spells CASSEARGTEQFF. The CDR3 bases are TGTGCCAGCAGTGAAGCGCGGGGGACCGAGCAGTTCTTC.

The gene calls are TRBV12-3 or TRBV12-4 and TRBJ1-2, with 8 bases aligning to TRBD1. V trimming: 2 bases; J trimming: 7 bases; junction bases outside the gene matches: 12. The CDR3 is 16 amino acids. CDR3 nucleotide sequence: TGTGCCAGCAGTTTAAATTTAGGCAGGGGGCTTGGTGGCTACACCTTC. It is translated as CASSLNLGRGLGGYTF.

In the case of this clonotype: An end of the junction does not agree with germline; a read error may underlie this. V is TRBV28 and J is TRBJ1-1; tentatively, D is TRBD1 (5 bases). The CDR3 loop spans 14 amino acids. The germline V gene has CDR1 MDHEN and CDR2 SYDVKM. The chain's CDR3 is CASTTTGGDTEAFF. The CDR3 nucleotides read TGTGCTAGCACCACTACCGGGGGAGACACTGAAGCTTTCTTT.

The rearrangement joins TRBV19 to TRBJ2-1, with TRBD2 matching 8 bases. The germline V gene encodes CDR1 LNHDA and CDR2 SQIVND (reference sequence). The ends lost 5 bases at V and 1 base at J; junction bases unmatched: 7. This CDR3 comprises 16 residues. CDR3 DNA: TGTGCCAGTAGTCTAAGGACTAGCAGTTCCTACAATGAGCAGTTCTTC. This sequence encodes CASSLRTSSSYNEQFF.

This clonotype was picked up a small number of times. The chain joins TRBV7-9 to TRBJ1-1, with unresolved D. There are 13 residues in the CDR3. Germline V gene lookup returns CDR1 SEHNR and CDR2 FQNEAQ (reference sequence). V was pared by 3 bases and J by 1 base, with 6 bases between. The CDR3 sequence is CASSLMPNTEAFF. The CDR3 DNA follows: TGTGCCAGCAGCTTGATGCCGAACACTGAAGCTTTCTTT.

The chain joins TRBV2 to TRBJ1-5, with no clear D. Germline values: CDR1 SNHLY, CDR2 FYNNEI. The V and J ends lost 4 bases and 3 bases respectively, with 10 bases between them. The CDR3 covers 14 residues. Here the CDR3 reads CASSVGRVNQPQHF. Here the CDR3 DNA reads TGTGCCAGCAGTGTCGGGCGGGTCAATCAGCCCCAGCATTTT.

This rearrangement joins TRBV6-1 to TRBJ2-3; 9 nucleotides match TRBD2. CDR1 MNHNS and CDR2 SASEGT come from the germline V gene. This CDR3 is 17 amino acids long. Trimming took 0 bases from V and 4 from J; bases not matched to a gene: 8. DNA for the CDR3: TGTGCCAGCAGTGAAGCGCTGGGCGGGGGGGTCCCAGATACGCAGTATTTT. Translating gives CASSEALGGGVPDTQYF.

This rearrangement joins TRBV10-3 to TRBJ2-2, with D unresolved. V lost 5 bases and J lost 0, with 10 bases in between. The CDR3 length is 15 residues. Germline loops: CDR1 ENHRY, CDR2 SYGVKD. The CDR3 DNA reads as TGTGCCATCAGTACCCAGGCGACGAACACCGGGGAGCTGTTTTTT. This sequence encodes CAISTQATNTGELFF.

The CDR3 is CASSLAVTGSPFGNTIYF. The CDR3 nucleotides are TGTGCCAGCAGCCTCGCGGTGACAGGGTCCCCTTTTGGAAACACCATATATTTT. The rearrangement links TRBV28 to TRBJ1-3; 7 nucleotides match TRBD1. Germline V gene lookup returns CDR1 MDHEN and CDR2 SYDVKM. V lost 6 bases, J lost 3 bases, and 17 bases stayed unmatched. CDR3 length: 18 amino acids.

The chain uses TRBV7-9 and TRBJ2-5; D not resolved. CDR3 length equals 11 residues. Trimming cost V 8 bases and J 2 bases, with 6 bases left between them. Per germline, CDR1 SEHNR and CDR2 FQNEAQ (reference sequence). The CDR3, as DNA: TGTGCCAGCTTTGGTCAAGAGACCCAGTACTTC. This translates into CASFGQETQYF. Complete variable domain (other parts from reference TRBV7-9 and TRBJ2-5): DTGVSQNPRHKITKRGQNVTFRCDPISEHNRLYWYRQTLGQGPEFLTYFQNEAQLEKSRLLSDRFSAERPKGSFSTLEIQRTEQGDSAMYLCASFGQETQYFGPGTRLLVL.